This TCR beta chain was sequenced in a study of vaccination effects on CD4 cells after COVID-19. Study-level background: All study participants received two doses of BNT162b2 or mRNA-1273 vaccine.

CDR1 is SGHNT and CDR2 is YENEEA in the germline V gene. The CDR3 spans 16 residues. V gave up 0 bases and J gave up 0 bases, with 12 bases separating them. Before sequencing took place, the ViraFEST assay used viral peptide pools to expand antigen-specific CD4+ T cells. Having been cultured for around ten days, the cells underwent CD4+ T cell isolation. The healthy vaccine recipients, who had no prior SARS-CoV-2 infection, showed negative nucleocapsid antibodies. IL-2 medium supplanted half the medium on days 3 and 7. General study findings and limits: Substantial clonal contraction characterized both infection- and vaccine-induced clones late after vaccination. The study, lacking early post-infection timepoints, had few convalescent patients.

Sequenced by immunoSEQ multiplex PCR; TCRdb stores in-frame clones only, minus some. The table records tens of thousands of clones, roughly 76% of them present only once. This clone was counted a few times. Its target is not known. The sample consisted of CD4+ T cells from PBMCs cultured with SARS-CoV-2 spike peptides, taken before COVID-19 vaccination. V usage is TRBV11-3 and J usage is TRBJ2-7; tentatively, D is TRBD2 (6 bases). The receptor's source is a human donor who received a COVID-19 vaccine. CDR3 nucleotides: TGTGCCAGCAGCTTAGAGCGGGGTGGGGGCTCCTACGAGCAGTACTTC. It codes for CASSLERGGGSYEQYF. The full variable domain, with the rest looked up from reference TRBV11-3 and TRBJ2-7, is EAGVVQSPRYKIIEKKQPVAFWCNPISGHNTLYWYLQNLGQGPELLIRYENEEAVDDSQLPKDRFSAERLKGVDSTLKIQPAELGDSAVYLCASSLERGGGSYEQYFGPGTRLTVT.